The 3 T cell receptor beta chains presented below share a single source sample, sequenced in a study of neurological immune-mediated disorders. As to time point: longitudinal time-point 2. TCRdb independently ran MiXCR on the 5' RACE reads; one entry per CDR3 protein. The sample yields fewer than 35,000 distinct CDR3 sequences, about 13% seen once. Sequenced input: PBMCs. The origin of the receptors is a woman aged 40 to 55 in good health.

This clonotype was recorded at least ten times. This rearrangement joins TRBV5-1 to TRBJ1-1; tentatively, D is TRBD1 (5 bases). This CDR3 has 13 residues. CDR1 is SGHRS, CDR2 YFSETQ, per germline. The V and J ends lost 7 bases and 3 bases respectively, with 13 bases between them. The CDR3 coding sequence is TGCGCCAGCCAGTCGCTGGGGGACACTGAAGCTTTCTTT. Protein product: CASQSLGDTEAFF.

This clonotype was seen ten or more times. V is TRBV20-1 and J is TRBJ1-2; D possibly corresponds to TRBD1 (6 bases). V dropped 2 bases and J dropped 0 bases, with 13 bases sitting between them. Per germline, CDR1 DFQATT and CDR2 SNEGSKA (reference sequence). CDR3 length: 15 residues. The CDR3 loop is CSARSTGTSNYGYTF. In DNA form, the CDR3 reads TGCAGTGCTAGAAGCACAGGGACGTCTAACTATGGCTACACCTTC.

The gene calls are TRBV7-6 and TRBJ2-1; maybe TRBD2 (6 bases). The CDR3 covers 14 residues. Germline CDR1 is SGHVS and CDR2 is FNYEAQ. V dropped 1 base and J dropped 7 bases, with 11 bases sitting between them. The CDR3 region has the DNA TGTGCCAGCAGCTTAGGGGGGGTACAGAATGAGCAGTTCTTC. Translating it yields CASSLGGVQNEQFF.